Each of the 17 T cell receptor beta chains below was sequenced from the same sample in a study of blood T cell repertoires in COVID-19. Method: immunoSEQ multiplex PCR; TCRdb's copy keeps in-frame clones and lacks some. Among about 200,000 clones listed, over 80% were seen once. Sequencing used peripheral blood. The receptors were sampled from a man in his forties with acute or convalescent COVID-19.

This chain uses TRBV7-8 with TRBJ2-7, with 10 bases matching TRBD2. CDR1 is SGHVS and CDR2 is FQNEAQ in the germline V gene. This CDR3 spans 15 amino acids. The ends lost 0 bases at V and 3 bases at J; junction bases unmatched: 2. CDR3 nucleotides: TGTGCCAGCAGCTTAGCGGCTAGCGGGAGCTACGAGCAGTACTTC. Amino acid sequence: CASSLAASGSYEQYF.

This chain joins TRBV11-1 and TRBJ2-7; 8 bases fit TRBD2. The CDR3 runs to 15 residues. Germline V CDR1 and CDR2: SGHAT, FQDESV (reference sequence). Losses at the gene ends were 0 bases for V and 1 base for J; bases not matched to a gene: 2. Here the CDR3 reads CASSLASGTSYEQYF. CDR3 nucleotide sequence: TGTGCCAGCAGCTTAGCTAGCGGGACTTCCTACGAGCAGTACTTC.

The V and J genes are TRBV11-2 and TRBJ2-3, with 12 bases that match TRBD2. In germline, CDR1 is SGHAT, CDR2 FQNNGV. The CDR3 sequence is 16 residues long. Unmatched junction bases numbered 9, after V lost 5 bases and J lost 6 bases. CDR3: CASSPPRTSGMDTQYF. CDR3 nucleotide sequence: TGTGCCAGCAGCCCCCCACGGACTAGCGGGATGGATACGCAGTATTTT.

This clone came up a few times. The rearrangement uses TRBV7-6 and TRBJ2-1; no clear D gene. CDR3 length: 16 amino acids. Trimming shortened V by 3 bases and J by 0 bases, and 12 bases separated the two germline ends. CDR1 is SGHVS, CDR2 FNYEAQ, per germline. CDR3 DNA sequence: TGTGCCAGCAGCTTTTACAGCATCCTCTCCTACAATGAGCAGTTCTTC. As protein: CASSFYSILSYNEQFF.

The V gene is TRBV4-2, the J gene TRBJ1-5, with 7 bases identical to TRBD1. The ends lost 2 bases at V and 5 bases at J; junction bases unmatched: 9. The CDR3 loop spans 16 amino acids. CDR1 and CDR2 (germline): LGHNA, YNFKEQ. Here the CDR3 reads CASSQSEGARDQPQHF. The CDR3 region has the DNA TGTGCCAGCAGCCAATCAGAGGGGGCAAGGGATCAGCCCCAGCATTTT.

The chain has TRBV6-5 and TRBJ2-7; TRBD2 matches at 8 bases. Germline V gives CDR1 MNHEY, CDR2 SVGAGI. This CDR3 spans 15 amino acids. The trim removed 7 bases at V and 4 bases at J, leaving 12 bases unmatched. CDR3 DNA: TGTGCCAGCATTAACGGGAGGGCCGTCTGTTACGAGCAGTACTTC. Its translation: CASINGRAVCYEQYF.

This clone was seen a handful of times. The DNA of the CDR3 is TGTGCCAGCAGTATACTTGGACGGGGGAACACCATATATTTT. It yields the protein CASSILGRGNTIYF. The chain is built from TRBV7-2 and TRBJ1-3; a possible D gene is TRBD1 (5 bases). The CDR3 totals 14 residues. The germline CDR1 and CDR2 sequences are SGHTA and FQGNSA. V gave up 6 bases and J gave up 7 bases, with 16 bases separating them. The full variable domain, in which reference TRBV7-2 and TRBJ1-3 provide the parts outside the CDR3, is GAGVSQSPSNKVTEKGKDVELRCDPISGHTALYWYRQSLGQGLEFLIYFQGNSAPDKSGLPSDRFSAERTGGSVSTLTIQRTQQEDSAVYLCASSILGRGNTIYFGEGSWLTVV.

The chain uses TRBV30 and TRBJ1-2; D is unclear. Per germline, CDR1 GTSNPN and CDR2 SVGIG (reference sequence). V shed 3 bases and J shed 7 bases, with 12 bases lying between them. CDR3 size: 12 residues. CDR3 loop: CAWSLQTGGYTF. Here the CDR3 DNA reads TGTGCCTGGAGCCTCCAGACTGGTGGCTACACCTTC.

The chain combines TRBV7-2 with TRBJ1-6; tentative D call: TRBD1 (6 bases). The CDR3 loop spans 18 amino acids. Trimming pared 0 bases from V and 0 bases from J, leaving 12 bases between. CDR1 and CDR2 from the germline V gene are SGHTA and FQGNSA. CDR3 residues: CASSLASRGSSYNSPLHF. The CDR3 region has the DNA TGTGCCAGCAGCTTAGCGTCAAGGGGGAGCTCCTATAATTCACCCCTCCACTTT.

The gene calls are TRBV12-3 or TRBV12-4 and TRBJ2-2; unclear D gene. This CDR3 comprises 13 residues. With 7 bases removed from V and 3 bases from J, the gap between germline ends came to 9 bases. This CDR3 reads CASTPSDTGELFF. The CDR3 nucleotides read TGTGCCAGCACCCCATCGGACACCGGGGAGCTGTTTTTT.

This clone appeared once. V gene TRBV7-8 combines with J gene TRBJ2-5, with TRBD1 as a possible D gene (5 bases). Trimming left V 3 bases short and J 2 bases short, with 10 bases between. Germline CDR1 SGHVS, CDR2 FQNEAQ. The CDR3 length is 14 residues. The DNA for the CDR3 is TGTGCCAGCAGCTTTTCGACAGTTCAAGAGACCCAGTACTTC. It is translated as CASSFSTVQETQYF.

CDR3 nucleotide sequence: TGTGCCAGCACCTTAGCGGGAGCCCCAGATACGCAGTATTTT. It encodes CASTLAGAPDTQYF. The rearrangement uses TRBV5-4 and TRBJ2-3; 9 nucleotides agree with TRBD2. The V segment lost 6 bases and the J segment 4 bases; nucleotides outside the gene matches: 6. Germline V gene sequence: CDR1 SGHNT, CDR2 YYREEE (reference sequence). The CDR3 is made up of 14 amino acids.

The chain is built from TRBV12-3 or TRBV12-4 and TRBJ1-1, with 7 bases that match TRBD1. This CDR3 has 12 residues. Trimming at V came to 4 bases and at J to 5 bases, leaving 1 base not matched to a gene. The CDR3 bases are TGTGCCAGCAGTTCAGGGGGAACTGAAGCTTTCTTT. Its translation is CASSSGGTEAFF.

This chain connects TRBV19 to TRBJ1-5; the D is unclear. The germline gives CDR1 LNHDA, CDR2 SQIVND (reference sequence). V was pared by 5 bases and J by 2 bases, with 13 bases between. CDR3 size: 15 residues. The chain's CDR3 is CASSPGRQGNQPQHF. The CDR3, as DNA: TGTGCCAGTAGTCCAGGTAGGCAGGGCAATCAGCCCCAGCATTTT.

The gene calls are TRBV3-1 (or the pseudogene TRBV3-2) and TRBJ1-5, with D unresolved. Germline lookup yields CDR1 LGHDT and CDR2 YNNKEL (reference sequence). The CDR3 spans 14 residues. V shed 1 base and J shed 4 bases, with 8 bases lying between them. The chain's CDR3 is CASSQVPGNQPQHF. Here the CDR3 DNA reads TGTGCCAGCAGCCAAGTGCCCGGGAATCAGCCCCAGCATTTT.

The chain recombines TRBV3-1 (or the pseudogene TRBV3-2) with TRBJ2-4, with D possibly being TRBD2 (5 bases). V was cut by 0 bases and J by 3 bases, with 9 bases left in between. CDR3 length: 15 amino acids. The germline CDR1 and CDR2 sequences are LGHDT and YNNKEL (reference sequence). This CDR3 is CASSQDLSGKNIQYF. In DNA, the CDR3 is TGTGCCAGCAGCCAAGATCTCAGCGGCAAAAACATTCAGTACTTC.

The genes are TRBV19 and TRBJ2-1; D is undetermined. CDR3 length: 14 amino acids. Per germline, CDR1 LNHDA and CDR2 SQIVND (reference sequence). V was pared by 4 bases and J by 4 bases, with 11 bases between. The CDR3 nucleotides are TGTGCCAGTAGTACTTCCAGTCCGTACAATGAGCAGTTCTTC. It is translated as CASSTSSPYNEQFF. The full variable domain, rest sourced from reference TRBV19 and TRBJ2-1, is DGGITQSPKYLFRKEGQNVTLSCEQNLNHDAMYWYRQDPGQGLRLIYYSQIVNDFQKGDIAEGYSVSREKKESFPLTVTSAQKNPTAFYLCASSTSSPYNEQFFGPGTRLTVL.